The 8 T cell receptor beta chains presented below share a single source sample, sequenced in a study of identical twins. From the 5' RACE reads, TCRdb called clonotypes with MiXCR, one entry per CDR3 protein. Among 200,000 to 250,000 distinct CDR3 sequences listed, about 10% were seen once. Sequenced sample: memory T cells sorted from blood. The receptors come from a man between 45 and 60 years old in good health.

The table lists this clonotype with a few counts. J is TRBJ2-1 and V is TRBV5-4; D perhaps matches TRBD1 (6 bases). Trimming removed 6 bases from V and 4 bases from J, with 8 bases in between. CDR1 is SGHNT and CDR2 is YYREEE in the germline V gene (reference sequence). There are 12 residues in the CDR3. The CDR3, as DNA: TGTGCCAGCACGGGACATTACAATGAGCAGTTCTTC. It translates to CASTGHYNEQFF.

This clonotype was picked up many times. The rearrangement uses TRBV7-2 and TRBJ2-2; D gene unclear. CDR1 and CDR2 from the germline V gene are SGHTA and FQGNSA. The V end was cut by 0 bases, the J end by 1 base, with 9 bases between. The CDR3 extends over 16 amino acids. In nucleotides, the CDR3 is TGTGCCAGCAGCTTAGCGCAGAGCAGGAACACCGGGGAGCTGTTTTTT. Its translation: CASSLAQSRNTGELFF.

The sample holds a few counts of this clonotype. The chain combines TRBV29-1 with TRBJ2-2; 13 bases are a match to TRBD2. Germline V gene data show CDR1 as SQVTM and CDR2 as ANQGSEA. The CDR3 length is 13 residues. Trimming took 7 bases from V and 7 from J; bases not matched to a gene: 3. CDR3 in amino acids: CSAGTSGIGELFF. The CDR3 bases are TGCAGCGCCGGGACTAGCGGGATCGGGGAGCTGTTTTTT.

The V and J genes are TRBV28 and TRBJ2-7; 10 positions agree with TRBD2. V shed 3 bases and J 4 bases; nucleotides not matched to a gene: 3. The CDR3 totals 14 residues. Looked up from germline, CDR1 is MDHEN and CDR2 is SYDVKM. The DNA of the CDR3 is TGTGCCAGCAGTTTTGGGACTAGCGTTTACGAGCAGTACTTC. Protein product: CASSFGTSVYEQYF.

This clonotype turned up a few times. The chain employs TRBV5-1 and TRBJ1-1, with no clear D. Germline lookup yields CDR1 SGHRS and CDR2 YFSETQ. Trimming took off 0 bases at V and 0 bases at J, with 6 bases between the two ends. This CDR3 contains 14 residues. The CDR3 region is CASSLDALNTEAFF. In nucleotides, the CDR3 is TGCGCCAGCAGCTTGGACGCCCTGAACACTGAAGCTTTCTTT.

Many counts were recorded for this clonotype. The CDR3 DNA is TGTGCCAGCAGCGAGGCGGGAAGGGCCACAGATACGCAGTATTTT. This gives the protein CASSEAGRATDTQYF. This chain links TRBV7-9 with TRBJ2-3; D might be TRBD2 (6 bases). The CDR3 has 15 residues. Germline V CDR1 and CDR2: SEHNR, FQNEAQ (reference sequence). The V and J ends lost 5 bases and 2 bases respectively, with 14 bases between them. The entire variable domain, with the rest obtained from reference TRBV7-9 and TRBJ2-3, is as follows: DTGVSQNPRHKITKRGQNVTFRCDPISEHNRLYWYRQTLGQGPEFLTYFQNEAQLEKSRLLSDRFSAERPKGSFSTLEIQRTEQGDSAMYLCASSEAGRATDTQYFGPGTRLTVL.

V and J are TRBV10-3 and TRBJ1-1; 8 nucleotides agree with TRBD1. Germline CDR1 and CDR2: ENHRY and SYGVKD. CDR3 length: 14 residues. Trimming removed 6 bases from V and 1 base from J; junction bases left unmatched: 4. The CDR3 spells CAISTGGSNTEAFF. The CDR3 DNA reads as TGTGCCATCAGCACAGGGGGGTCGAACACTGAAGCTTTCTTT.

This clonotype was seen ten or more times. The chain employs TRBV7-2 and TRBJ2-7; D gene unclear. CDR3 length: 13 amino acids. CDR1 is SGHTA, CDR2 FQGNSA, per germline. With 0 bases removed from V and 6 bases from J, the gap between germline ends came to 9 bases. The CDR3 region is CASSLARLGEQYF. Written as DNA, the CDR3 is TGTGCCAGCAGCTTAGCGAGGCTAGGCGAGCAGTACTTC. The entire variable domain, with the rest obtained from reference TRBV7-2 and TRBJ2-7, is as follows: GAGVSQSPSNKVTEKGKDVELRCDPISGHTALYWYRQSLGQGLEFLIYFQGNSAPDKSGLPSDRFSAERTGGSVSTLTIQRTQQEDSAVYLCASSLARLGEQYFGPGTRLTVT.